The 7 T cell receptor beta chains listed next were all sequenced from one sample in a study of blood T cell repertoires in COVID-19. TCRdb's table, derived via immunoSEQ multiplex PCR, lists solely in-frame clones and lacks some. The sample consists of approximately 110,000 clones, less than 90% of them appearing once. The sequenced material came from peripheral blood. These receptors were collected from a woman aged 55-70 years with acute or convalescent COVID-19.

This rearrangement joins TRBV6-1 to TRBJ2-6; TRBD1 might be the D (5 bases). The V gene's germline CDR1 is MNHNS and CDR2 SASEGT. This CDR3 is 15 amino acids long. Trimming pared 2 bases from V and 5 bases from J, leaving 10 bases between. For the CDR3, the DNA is TGTGCCAGCAGTGAATCTAGGGGTAGGGCCAACGTCCTGACTTTC. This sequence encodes CASSESRGRANVLTF.

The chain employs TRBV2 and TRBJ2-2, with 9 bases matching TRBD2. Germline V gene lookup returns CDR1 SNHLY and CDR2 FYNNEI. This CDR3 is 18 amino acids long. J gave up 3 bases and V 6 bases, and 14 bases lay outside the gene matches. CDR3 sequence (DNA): TGTGCCAGCAGGAGGCCGGCTAGCGGGGATAGGTACACCGGGGAGCTGTTTTTT. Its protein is CASRRPASGDRYTGELFF.

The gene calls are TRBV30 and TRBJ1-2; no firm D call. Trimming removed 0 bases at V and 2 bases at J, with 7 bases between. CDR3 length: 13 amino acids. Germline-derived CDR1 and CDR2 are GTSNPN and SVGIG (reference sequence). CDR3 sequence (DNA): TGTGCCTGGAGTGTACTAGGGAACTATGGCTACACCTTC. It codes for CAWSVLGNYGYTF.

The CDR3 region has the DNA TGTGCCAGCAGCTTAGCACCTGAAAACACTGAAGCTTTCTTT. It translates to CASSLAPENTEAFF. This sequence joins TRBV6-5 and TRBJ1-1, with D uncertain. Per the germline V gene, CDR1 is MNHEY and CDR2 is SVGAGI. The CDR3 runs to 14 residues. Trimming took 6 bases from V and 2 from J, leaving 13 bases between them.

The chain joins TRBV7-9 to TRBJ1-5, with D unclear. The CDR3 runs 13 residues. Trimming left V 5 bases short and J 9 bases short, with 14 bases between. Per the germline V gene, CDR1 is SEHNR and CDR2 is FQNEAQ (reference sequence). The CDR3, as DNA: TGTGCCAGCAGCCAGAGTGGGCAAAGGCCCCAGCATTTT. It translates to CASSQSGQRPQHF.

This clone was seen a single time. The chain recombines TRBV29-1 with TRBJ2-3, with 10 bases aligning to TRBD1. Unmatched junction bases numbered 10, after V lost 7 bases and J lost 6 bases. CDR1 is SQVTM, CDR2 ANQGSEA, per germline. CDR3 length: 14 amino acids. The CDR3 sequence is CSAGQGRGSDTQYF. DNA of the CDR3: TGCAGCGCGGGACAGGGGAGAGGATCGGATACGCAGTATTTT.

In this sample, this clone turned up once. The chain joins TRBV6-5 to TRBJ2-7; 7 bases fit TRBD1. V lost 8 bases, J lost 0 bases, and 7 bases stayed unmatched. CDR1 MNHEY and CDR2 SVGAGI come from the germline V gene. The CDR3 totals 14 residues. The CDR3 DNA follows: TGTGCCAGCGGACAGGACCCGAGCTCCTACGAGCAGTACTTC. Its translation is CASGQDPSSYEQYF.